A selection of T cell receptor beta chains follows, all from one sample in a study of Ad26.COV2.S vaccination and SARS-CoV-2 variants. Repertoires were generated with immunoSEQ multiplex PCR, while TCRdb's copy carries only in-frame clones and drops some. This table has about 390,000 clones, roughly nine tenths appearing once. This specimen was peripheral blood, taken in a trial of Ad26.COV2.S vaccine versus placebo. These receptors all come from a person aged 18 to 65 who received the Ad26.COV2.S COVID-19 vaccine or a placebo. CDR3s include the opening cysteine and the closing phenylalanine or tryptophan. The D gene is left open where the match is weak. Clone size appears in some rows only: once, few, many, or a class for an expanded clone.

abundance: .; j_gene: TRBJ2-7; d_gene: TRBD2; v_gene: TRBV28; CDR3nt: TGTGCCAGCAACCAACGCTCGGGGGGGGCTTTCGAGCAGTACTTC; CDR3aa: CASNQRSGGAFEQYF
abundance: .; j_gene: TRBJ1-2; d_gene: TRBD1; v_gene: TRBV5-8; CDR3nt: TGTGCCACCACGGGGGGACAGGGGCCCTATGGCTACACCTTC; CDR3aa: CATTGGQGPYGYTF
abundance: once; j_gene: TRBJ2-1; d_gene: .; v_gene: TRBV14; CDR3nt: TGTGCCAGCAGCCAGTTCTGGCAGGGGCCACACAATGAGCAGTTCTTC; CDR3aa: CASSQFWQGPHNEQFF
abundance: .; j_gene: TRBJ2-7; d_gene: .; v_gene: TRBV6-4; CDR3nt: TGTGCCAGCAGGGCGAACCGGGCTCTGCAGTCCTACGAGCAGTACTTC; CDR3aa: CASRANRALQSYEQYF
abundance: once; j_gene: TRBJ2-1; d_gene: .; v_gene: TRBV6-5; CDR3nt: TGTGCCAGCAGTTATTTCGCGTTTCGTCCCGGCAATGAGCAGTTCTTC; CDR3aa: CASSYFAFRPGNEQFF
abundance: few; j_gene: TRBJ1-1; d_gene: .; v_gene: TRBV18; CDR3nt: TGTGCCAGCTCACCATCAGGGGCAAACTCTGAAGCTTTCTTT; CDR3aa: CASSPSGANSEAFF
abundance: .; j_gene: TRBJ2-5; d_gene: .; v_gene: TRBV6-5; CDR3nt: TGTGCCAGCAGTTACGGGGGGACTGGAGAGACCCAGTACTTC; CDR3aa: CASSYGGTGETQYF
abundance: .; j_gene: TRBJ2-3; d_gene: .; v_gene: TRBV5-4; CDR3nt: TGTGCCAGCAGCTTGGAAGGCTGGGGCGTCGATACGCAGTATTTT; CDR3aa: CASSLEGWGVDTQYF
abundance: .; j_gene: TRBJ1-6; d_gene: TRBD1; v_gene: TRBV11-2; CDR3nt: TGTGCCAGCAGCTTAGCCCCCACAGGGGGTTATTCACCCCTCCACTTT; CDR3aa: CASSLAPTGGYSPLHF
abundance: .; j_gene: TRBJ2-1; d_gene: .; v_gene: TRBV6-2/TRBV6-3; CDR3nt: TGTGCCAGCAGTCTCTCCTACAATGAGCAGTTCTTC; CDR3aa: CASSLSYNEQFF
abundance: once; j_gene: TRBJ2-2; d_gene: .; v_gene: TRBV6-4; CDR3nt: TGTGCCAGCAGCCCCCAGGGGGGCAGGAACACCGGGGAGCTGTTTTTT; CDR3aa: CASSPQGGRNTGELFF
abundance: .; j_gene: TRBJ2-2; d_gene: .; v_gene: TRBV21-1; CDR3nt: TGTGCCAGCAGCAAAACGGACAGGGCGGTATCCGGGGAGCTGTTTTTT; CDR3aa: CASSKTDRAVSGELFF
abundance: .; j_gene: TRBJ2-5; d_gene: TRBD2; v_gene: TRBV30; CDR3nt: TGTGCCTGGAGCACCGGGACTAGCAGTGGAGAGACCCAGTACTTC; CDR3aa: CAWSTGTSSGETQYF
abundance: .; j_gene: TRBJ1-1; d_gene: TRBD1; v_gene: TRBV2; CDR3nt: TGTGCCAGCAGTGAACAAGACAGGGCCGGTGCGGCTTTCTTT; CDR3aa: CASSEQDRAGAAFF
abundance: once; j_gene: TRBJ1-2; d_gene: .; v_gene: TRBV5-1; CDR3nt: TGCGCCAGCAGCATCGACGGGATCTATGGCTACACCTTC; CDR3aa: CASSIDGIYGYTF
abundance: few; j_gene: TRBJ1-2; d_gene: .; v_gene: TRBV6-1; CDR3nt: TGTGCCAGCAGTGAGGCAGGCCATAACTATGGCTACACCTTC; CDR3aa: CASSEAGHNYGYTF
abundance: once; j_gene: TRBJ1-1; d_gene: .; v_gene: TRBV7-9; CDR3nt: TGTGCCAGCAGCTTAGGCGTGGGACCGGCAGACACTGAAGCTTTCTTT; CDR3aa: CASSLGVGPADTEAFF
abundance: .; j_gene: TRBJ1-2; d_gene: .; v_gene: TRBV4-3; CDR3nt: TGCGCCAGCAGCCAAGATTTAAGTGCAGGGGACTATGGCTACACCTTC; CDR3aa: CASSQDLSAGDYGYTF
abundance: .; j_gene: TRBJ1-5; d_gene: TRBD1; v_gene: TRBV19; CDR3nt: TGTGCCAGTAGTAGGGGGACAGGGACTCAGCCCCAGCATTTT; CDR3aa: CASSRGTGTQPQHF
abundance: .; j_gene: TRBJ1-4; d_gene: .; v_gene: TRBV6-5; CDR3nt: TGTGCCACCTTAAACACGGGCTCAAATGAAAAACTGTTTTTT; CDR3aa: CATLNTGSNEKLFF
abundance: .; j_gene: TRBJ1-6; d_gene: .; v_gene: TRBV4-3; CDR3nt: TGCGCCAGCAGCCAAGATCAGACTGATAATTCACCCCTCCACTTT; CDR3aa: CASSQDQTDNSPLHF
abundance: .; j_gene: TRBJ2-5; d_gene: TRBD1; v_gene: TRBV18; CDR3nt: TGTGCCAGCTCACCCACACAGTTCTTCCGGGACAGGGATCGAGGCCAAGAGACCCAGTACTTC; CDR3aa: CASSPTQFFRDRDRGQETQYF
abundance: .; j_gene: TRBJ2-1; d_gene: .; v_gene: TRBV7-2; CDR3nt: TGTGCCAGCAGCTTAGCGGCAGGGAATTACAATGAGCAGTTCTTC; CDR3aa: CASSLAAGNYNEQFF
abundance: .; j_gene: TRBJ1-1; d_gene: TRBD1; v_gene: TRBV5-1; CDR3nt: TGCGCCAGCAGCTTGTTCGACAGGGTGAACACTGAAGCTTTCTTT; CDR3aa: CASSLFDRVNTEAFF
abundance: .; j_gene: TRBJ1-5; d_gene: .; v_gene: TRBV5-5; CDR3nt: TGTGCCAGCAGCTCCCGGGCAGCTGGACAGCCCCAGCATTTT; CDR3aa: CASSSRAAGQPQHF
abundance: once; j_gene: TRBJ2-7; d_gene: TRBD2; v_gene: TRBV5-3; CDR3nt: TGTGCCAGAAGCTTACTAGCGGGGTGTTACGAGCAGTACTTC; CDR3aa: CARSLLAGCYEQYF
abundance: .; j_gene: TRBJ2-7; d_gene: TRBD1; v_gene: TRBV27; CDR3nt: TGTGCCAGCAGGGAAACGAGACAGGGGGCCCGCGAGCAGTACTTC; CDR3aa: CASRETRQGAREQYF
abundance: .; j_gene: TRBJ2-1; d_gene: TRBD2; v_gene: TRBV5-1; CDR3nt: TGCGCCAGCAGCTTCGGGACTAGTGGGTCCAATGAGCAGTTCTTC; CDR3aa: CASSFGTSGSNEQFF
abundance: .; j_gene: TRBJ2-7; d_gene: TRBD1; v_gene: TRBV2; CDR3nt: TGTGCCAGCCGGGACAGTCTCGCCTACGAGCAGTACTTC; CDR3aa: CASRDSLAYEQYF
abundance: .; j_gene: TRBJ2-2; d_gene: .; v_gene: TRBV7-6; CDR3nt: TGTGCCAGCAGCTTGTCGACAGGATCGAACACCGGGGAGCTGTTTTTT; CDR3aa: CASSLSTGSNTGELFF
abundance: .; j_gene: TRBJ1-1; d_gene: TRBD1; v_gene: TRBV6-6; CDR3nt: TGTGCCAGCAGTTCGTCAGGGGGGGGGACTGAAGCTTTCTTT; CDR3aa: CASSSSGGGTEAFF
abundance: .; j_gene: TRBJ1-5; d_gene: TRBD1; v_gene: TRBV6-5; CDR3nt: TGTGCCAGCAAGCAGATGACAGGGGGTGAGAGGCCCCAGCATTTT; CDR3aa: CASKQMTGGERPQHF
abundance: .; j_gene: TRBJ2-7; d_gene: TRBD2; v_gene: TRBV5-4; CDR3nt: TGTGCCAGCAGCTTGGCGGGACTAGGAAAGCAGTACTTC; CDR3aa: CASSLAGLGKQYF
abundance: .; j_gene: TRBJ2-7; d_gene: .; v_gene: TRBV27; CDR3nt: .; CDR3aa: CASSSSGGSLSYEQYF
abundance: .; j_gene: TRBJ1-2; d_gene: .; v_gene: TRBV19; CDR3nt: TGTGCCAGTAGTCCAGGGGTCGGCTACACCTTC; CDR3aa: CASSPGVGYTF